This TCR beta chain derives from a study of shared clonotypes between healthy human individuals. Broader study findings: Non-shared clonotypes displayed generation probabilities falling below those of clonotypes present in all four donors.

With respect to this clone: Its antigen is as yet unknown.

CDR3 size: 13 residues. Trimming shortened V by 0 bases and J by 5 bases, and 7 bases separated the two germline ends. The germline gives CDR1 SEHNR, CDR2 FQNEAQ (reference sequence). Sequenced by immunoSEQ multiplex PCR; TCRdb stores in-frame clones only, minus some. The data show about 380,000 clones, about 96% seen once. This receptor was identified in a young man in good health. The V gene is TRBV7-9, the J gene TRBJ2-5; D is undetermined. Source material: memory CD8+ T cells sorted from blood. Subset given: CD45RO+ cells pooled with CCR7-negative TemRA cells. The CDR3 sequence: CASSLAGWETQYF. The CDR3 DNA is TGTGCCAGCAGCTTAGCAGGGTGGGAGACCCAGTACTTC.